What follows is one T cell receptor (beta chain) and its context. This sample is part of a study of blood T cell repertoires in COVID-19. The ends were cut back, 4 bases at V and 6 bases at J, with 8 bases in the middle. The CDR3 extends over 12 amino acids. Germline CDR1 reads SEHNR; CDR2 reads FQNEAQ (reference sequence). Generated by immunoSEQ multiplex PCR, the TCRdb table keeps only in-frame clones and is missing some. The sample holds about 210,000 clones, around 80% seen once. V and J are TRBV7-9 and TRBJ2-3; no reliable D call. The TCR sequence derives from a man aged 45-60 years with active or convalescent COVID-19. The specimen was peripheral blood. The CDR3 DNA reads as TGTGCCAGCAGCTCCGGAGAGGATACGCAGTATTTT. Translated: CASSSGEDTQYF.